A single sample gave rise to the 10 T cell receptor beta chains below, sequenced in a study of neurological immune-mediated disorders. TCRdb redid the calling of the 5' RACE reads with MiXCR, one entry per CDR3 protein. The sample holds 45,000 to 60,000 distinct CDR3 sequences, roughly 2.5% seen once. The sample consisted of PBMCs. The receptor source for this set is a middle-aged man with multiple sclerosis.

This clonotype has a count of ten or more. The J gene is TRBJ2-1, the V gene TRBV10-3, with TRBD2 identical over 12 bases. Unmatched junction bases numbered 3, after V lost 8 bases and J lost 7 bases. CDR3 length: 13 residues. Germline CDR1 reads ENHRY; CDR2 reads SYGVKD. The CDR3 DNA reads TGTGCCATCGCTACTAGCGGGGGGAATGAGCAGTTCTTC. Residues: CAIATSGGNEQFF.

This clonotype was seen at least ten times. The chain has TRBV20-1 and TRBJ2-3, with 7 bases aligning to TRBD2. The CDR3 is made up of 12 amino acids. Germline V gene data show CDR1 as DFQATT and CDR2 as SNEGSKA (reference sequence). V was clipped by 7 bases and J by 1 base; unmatched bases: 2. Written as DNA, the CDR3 is TGCAGTGGGGGGGGGGGCACAGATACGCAGTATTTT. Its translation: CSGGGGTDTQYF.

This clonotype was detected many times. Its ends do not fully match the called genes, so a read error is possible. The genes are TRBV20-1 and TRBJ1-5; no clear D gene. This CDR3 comprises 14 residues. Germline V gene data show CDR1 as DFQATT and CDR2 as SNEGSKA (reference sequence). CDR3 nucleotide sequence: TGCAGTGCCAGAGGCAGAGGGCTTAATCAGCCCCAGCATTTT. This encodes CSARGRGLNQPQHF.

This clonotype was detected ten times or more. The chain recombines TRBV14 with TRBJ1-1, with a tentative D call TRBD1 (6 bases). The CDR3 is 15 amino acids. V shed 5 bases and J shed 4 bases, with 17 bases lying between them. Germline V lookup: CDR1 SGHDN, CDR2 FVKESK. The CDR3 coding sequence is TGTGCCAGCAGCAACCCGGGGGGCTGGGGCACTGAAGCTTTCTTT. It translates to CASSNPGGWGTEAFF.

This clonotype has a count of ten or more. V and J are TRBV20-1 and TRBJ1-5; the D gene is possibly TRBD1 (6 bases). V was shortened by 6 bases and J by 3 bases, with 12 bases between the two germline ends. In germline, CDR1 is DFQATT, CDR2 SNEGSKA (reference sequence). The CDR3 covers 13 residues. CDR3 bases: TGCAGTGCGAATAGGGGGGACAATCAGCCCCAGCATTTT. It codes for CSANRGDNQPQHF.

This clonotype has a count of ten or more. This chain links TRBV4-3 with TRBJ1-2; tentative D call: TRBD1 (5 bases). Germline loops: CDR1 LGHNA, CDR2 YSLEER. With 0 bases removed from V and 6 bases from J, the gap between germline ends came to 20 bases. The CDR3 has 17 amino acids. The CDR3 is CASSQDIGGEGAHGYTF. CDR3 nucleotide sequence: TGCGCCAGCAGCCAAGATATTGGGGGGGAAGGGGCCCATGGCTACACCTTC.

This clonotype came up many times. The gene calls are TRBV12-3 or TRBV12-4 and TRBJ2-4; a possible D gene is TRBD2 (5 bases). The CDR3 consists of 12 residues. Trimming stripped 2 bases from V and 7 bases from J, with 6 bases between. The CDR3 here is CASSLRGNIQYF. CDR3 nucleotides: TGTGCCAGCAGTTTACGGGGTAACATTCAGTACTTC.

The chain is built from TRBV4-3 and TRBJ1-3, with a tentative D call TRBD1 (5 bases). This CDR3 has 14 residues. CDR1 LGHNA and CDR2 YSLEER come from the germline V gene. V lost 4 bases and J 12 bases, leaving 19 bases between the germline ends. For the CDR3, the DNA is TGCGCCAGCAGCCTCGGGACGGTGGAAGTAAACATATATTTT. Its translation is CASSLGTVEVNIYF.

This clonotype came up many times. This chain joins TRBV7-8 and TRBJ1-1; TRBD1 might be the D (6 bases). The CDR3 covers 11 residues. V was clipped by 10 bases and J by 4 bases, with 10 bases between them. CDR1 is SGHVS and CDR2 is FQNEAQ in the germline V gene. The CDR3 nucleotides are TGTGCCACCAGGGGTGGCACTGAAGCTTTCTTT. Its translation is CATRGGTEAFF.

This clonotype was seen repeatedly, ten times or more. This sequence joins TRBV12-3 or TRBV12-4 and TRBJ2-7; D is possibly TRBD1 (6 bases). The CDR3 is made up of 13 amino acids. V lost 6 bases and J 3 bases, leaving 12 bases between the germline ends. The CDR3 protein is CASRPGTNYEQYF. The CDR3 nucleotides read TGTGCCAGCAGACCTGGGACAAACTACGAGCAGTACTTC.